The clone carrying this T cell receptor beta chain occurred a few times. Its antigen is unknown. It may be a read error: a sequence one base away is much more abundant. The DNA ends 3 residues before the CDR3 does, and the rest of the CDR3 is filled in from the germline J gene. From germline, CDR1 is KGHSH and CDR2 LQKENI. The CDR3 has 18 amino acids. Caucasian heritage predominated among both patients and controls. The data derive from a study of T cell clonality in common variable immunodeficiency. Overall study results and limits: Authors noted CVID clonality's cause needs subpopulation repertoire sequencing. In common variable immunodeficiency, TCR beta chains reportedly carried fewer deletions and N-nucleotide insertions.

Libraries were prepared by immunoSEQ multiplex PCR; TCRdb keeps only in-frame clonotypes and omits some of them. Observed are tens of thousands of clones, no singletons, with the top ten taking about 2%. Sequenced sample: peripheral blood mononuclear cells. This TCR derives from a person aged 18 to 70 in good health. This chain uses TRBV18 with TRBJ1-4; the match to TRBD1 covers 8 bases. CDR3 sequence reads: CASSPGTGGVSGANVLFF. Incomplete CDR3 DNA: TGTGCCAGCTCACCCGGTACAGGGGGGGTCTCTGGGGCCAACGTA.